A single sample is the source of the 10 T cell receptor beta chains below, sequenced in a study of T cell repertoires in cytomegalovirus infection. Each CDR3 protein gets one entry after TCRdb re-called the reads with MiXCR. The repertoire holds over 150,000 distinct CDR3 sequences, about a sixth seen once, with around 25% in the top ten. The sequenced sample consisted of CD8+ T cells from PBMCs. The receptors here all came from a human donor in good health (CMV status not recorded). Some clones in this sample may be carry-over from other donors' samples.

The V call is TRBV27, the J call TRBJ1-1, with D possibly TRBD1 on 5 matching bases. Trimming pared 2 bases from V and 9 bases from J, leaving 10 bases between. Per the germline V gene, CDR1 is MNHEY and CDR2 is SMNVEV (reference sequence). The CDR3 sequence is 12 residues long. The CDR3 bases are TGTGCCAGCAGTTTACCTTCGGACAAAGCTTTCTTT. It translates to CASSLPSDKAFF.

This chain links TRBV9 with TRBJ1-4, with TRBD1 as a possible D gene (6 bases). CDR1 and CDR2 from the germline V gene are SGDLS and YYNGEE. CDR3 length: 15 amino acids. V was pared by 4 bases and J by 8 bases, with 18 bases between. CDR3: CASSTWDTQGEKLFF. The CDR3 coding sequence is TGTGCCAGCAGCACTTGGGACACCCAAGGGGAAAAACTGTTTTTT.

The chain couples TRBV7-2 to TRBJ1-2; D gene unclear. Germline CDR1 reads SGHTA; CDR2 reads FQGNSA. Deletions cut 7 bases from V and 2 bases from J, with 11 bases between. This CDR3 has 13 amino acids. The DNA for the CDR3 is TGTGCCAGCACCATCAGAAAGAACTATGGCTACACCTTC. Its translation: CASTIRKNYGYTF.

V usage is TRBV7-2 and J usage is TRBJ1-4; the D gene is possibly TRBD1 (5 bases). Trimming cost V 5 bases and J 0 bases, with 19 bases left between them. The CDR3 sequence is 18 residues long. Germline loops: CDR1 SGHTA, CDR2 FQGNSA. The CDR3 DNA is TGTGCCAGCAGCCTCTCCCTGACAGAGTATTCAACTAATGAAAAACTGTTTTTT. This codes for CASSLSLTEYSTNEKLFF.

The chain links TRBV5-6 to TRBJ2-3, with a possible D match to TRBD2 (5 bases). With 0 bases removed from V and 7 bases from J, the gap between germline ends came to 12 bases. The CDR3 runs 14 residues. The V gene's germline CDR1 is SGHDT and CDR2 YYEEEE. This chain's CDR3 is CASSLGAVLYTQYF. The CDR3 DNA is TGTGCCAGCAGCTTGGGAGCGGTTCTGTATACGCAGTATTTT.

V and J are TRBV2 and TRBJ2-1; D might be TRBD2 (6 bases). The CDR3 runs 17 residues. Germline assignment: CDR1 SNHLY and CDR2 FYNNEI. Trimming stripped 6 bases from V and 4 bases from J, with 22 bases between. The CDR3 is CASSDVSAGQLYNEQFF. The DNA for the CDR3 is TGTGCCAGCAGCGACGTTTCGGCGGGGCAACTTTACAATGAGCAGTTCTTC.

This sequence joins TRBV12-3 or TRBV12-4 and TRBJ1-5; tentatively, D is TRBD1 (5 bases). V was trimmed by 5 bases and J by 10 bases, leaving 9 bases between them. The CDR3 has 11 amino acids. CDR3 in amino acids: CASSIGQPQHF. CDR3 coding DNA: TGTGCCAGCAGTATCGGACAACCCCAGCATTTT.

This clonotype came up many times. The chain is built from TRBV7-9 and TRBJ2-7, with 7 bases lining up with TRBD1. V was pared by 5 bases and J by 7 bases, with 17 bases of the junction left unmatched. The CDR3 has 16 residues. The germline CDR1 and CDR2 sequences are SEHNR and FQNEAQ (reference sequence). The CDR3 spells CASSPATGLRLGEQYF. The CDR3 nucleotides are TGTGCCAGCAGCCCAGCGACAGGGCTCCGCCTGGGGGAGCAGTACTTC.

CDR3 DNA: TGTGCCAGCAGCCTACACCCGGTTCCCGTGGAAAAACTGTTTTTT. Translating it yields CASSLHPVPVEKLFF. The J gene is TRBJ1-4, the V gene TRBV7-9, with unresolved D. The CDR3 sequence is 15 residues long. Germline V gene sequence: CDR1 SEHNR, CDR2 FQNEAQ (reference sequence). Trimming cost V 5 bases and J 8 bases, with 18 bases left between them.

The rearrangement joins TRBV10-3 to TRBJ1-2, with no clear D. The CDR3 consists of 13 residues. The germline gives CDR1 ENHRY, CDR2 SYGVKD. Trimming took off 0 bases at V and 3 bases at J, with 5 bases between the two ends. The CDR3 DNA sequence: TGTGCCATCAGTGAGTCGGCAGACTATGGCTACACCTTC. This sequence encodes CAISESADYGYTF.